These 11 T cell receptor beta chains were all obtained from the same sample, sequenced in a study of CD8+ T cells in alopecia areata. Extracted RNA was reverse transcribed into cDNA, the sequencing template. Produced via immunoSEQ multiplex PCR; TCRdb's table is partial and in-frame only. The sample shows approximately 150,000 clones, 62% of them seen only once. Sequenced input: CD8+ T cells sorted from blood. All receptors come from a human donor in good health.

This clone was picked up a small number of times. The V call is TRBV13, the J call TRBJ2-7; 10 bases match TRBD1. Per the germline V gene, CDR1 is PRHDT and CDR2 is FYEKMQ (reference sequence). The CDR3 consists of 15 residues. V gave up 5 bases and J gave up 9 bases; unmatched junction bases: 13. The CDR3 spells CASSPGTGDLFGQYF. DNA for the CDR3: TGTGCCAGCAGCCCCGGGACAGGGGACCTCTTCGGGCAGTACTTC.

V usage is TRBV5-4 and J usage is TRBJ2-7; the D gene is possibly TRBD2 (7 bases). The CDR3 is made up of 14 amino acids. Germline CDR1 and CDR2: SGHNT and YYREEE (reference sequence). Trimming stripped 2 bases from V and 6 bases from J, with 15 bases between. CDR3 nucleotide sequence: TGTGCCAGCAGCTTAGTGGGGGGGCAGCGCGAGCAGTACTTC. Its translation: CASSLVGGQREQYF.

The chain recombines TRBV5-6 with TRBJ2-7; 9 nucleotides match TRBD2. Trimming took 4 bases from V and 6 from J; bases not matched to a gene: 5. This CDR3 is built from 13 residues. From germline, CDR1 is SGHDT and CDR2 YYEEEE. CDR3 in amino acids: CASSAGLAGEQYF. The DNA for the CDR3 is TGTGCCAGCAGCGCGGGACTAGCCGGCGAGCAGTACTTC. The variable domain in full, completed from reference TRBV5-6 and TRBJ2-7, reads DAGVTQSPTHLIKTRGQQVTLRCSPKSGHDTVSWYQQALGQGPQFIFQYYEEEERQRGNFPDRFSGHQFPNYSSELNVNALLLGDSALYLCASSAGLAGEQYFGPGTRLTVT.

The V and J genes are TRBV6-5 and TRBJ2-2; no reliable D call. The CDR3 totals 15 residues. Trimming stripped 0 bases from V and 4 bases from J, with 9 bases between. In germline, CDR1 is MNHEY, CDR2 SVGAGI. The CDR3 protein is CASSYSRLGTGELFF. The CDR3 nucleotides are TGTGCCAGCAGTTACTCGAGGCTCGGCACCGGGGAGCTGTTTTTT.

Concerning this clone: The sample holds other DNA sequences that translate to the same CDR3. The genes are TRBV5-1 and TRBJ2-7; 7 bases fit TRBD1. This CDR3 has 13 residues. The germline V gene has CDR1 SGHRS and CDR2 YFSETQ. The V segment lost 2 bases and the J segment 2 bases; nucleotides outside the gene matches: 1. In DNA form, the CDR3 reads TGCGCCAGCAGCTTCGGACAGGCCTACGAGCAGTACTTC. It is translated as CASSFGQAYEQYF.

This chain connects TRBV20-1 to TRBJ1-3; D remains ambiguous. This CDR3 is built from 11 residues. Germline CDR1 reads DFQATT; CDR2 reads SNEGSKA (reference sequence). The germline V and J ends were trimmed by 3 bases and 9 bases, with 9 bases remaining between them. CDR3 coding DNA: TGCAGTGCTAGGGACGAAATCACCATATATTTT. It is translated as CSARDEITIYF.

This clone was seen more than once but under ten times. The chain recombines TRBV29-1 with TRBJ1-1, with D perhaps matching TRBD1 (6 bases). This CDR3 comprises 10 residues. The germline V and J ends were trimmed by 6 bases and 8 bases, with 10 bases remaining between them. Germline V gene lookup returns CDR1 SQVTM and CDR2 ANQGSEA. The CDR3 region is CSVSGTEAFF. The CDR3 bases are TGCAGCGTGTCCGGGACAGAAGCTTTCTTT.

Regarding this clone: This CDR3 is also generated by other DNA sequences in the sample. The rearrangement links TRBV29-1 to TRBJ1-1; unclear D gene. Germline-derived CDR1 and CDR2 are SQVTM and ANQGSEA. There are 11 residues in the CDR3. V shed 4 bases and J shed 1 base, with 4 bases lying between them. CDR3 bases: TGCAGCGTTGGGAAGAACACTGAAGCTTTCTTT. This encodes CSVGKNTEAFF.

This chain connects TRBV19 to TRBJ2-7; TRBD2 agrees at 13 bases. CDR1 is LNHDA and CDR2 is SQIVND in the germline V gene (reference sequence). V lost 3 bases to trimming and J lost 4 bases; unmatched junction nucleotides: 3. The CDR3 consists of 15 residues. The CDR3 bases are TGTGCCAGTAGTATGGGACTAGCGGGAAGTTACGAGCAGTACTTC. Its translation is CASSMGLAGSYEQYF. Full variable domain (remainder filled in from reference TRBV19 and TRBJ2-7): DGGITQSPKYLFRKEGQNVTLSCEQNLNHDAMYWYRQDPGQGLRLIYYSQIVNDFQKGDIAEGYSVSREKKESFPLTVTSAQKNPTAFYLCASSMGLAGSYEQYFGPGTRLTVT.

CDR3 sequence (DNA): TGCGCCAGCAGTCAAAGGTACAGGGAGACGTACGAGCAGTACTTC. Amino acids: CASSQRYRETYEQYF. J is TRBJ2-7 and V is TRBV23-1; tentative D call: TRBD1 (6 bases). TRBV23-1 is classed as an ORF, of uncertain function. The CDR3 has 15 amino acids. V lost 2 bases to trimming and J lost 4 bases, with 15 bases between them.

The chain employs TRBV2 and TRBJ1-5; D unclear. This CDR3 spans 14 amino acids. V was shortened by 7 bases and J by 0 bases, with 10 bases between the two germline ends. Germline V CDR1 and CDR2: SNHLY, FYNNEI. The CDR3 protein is CASTDGDSNQPQHF. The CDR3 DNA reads TGTGCCAGCACGGACGGTGATAGCAATCAGCCCCAGCATTTT.